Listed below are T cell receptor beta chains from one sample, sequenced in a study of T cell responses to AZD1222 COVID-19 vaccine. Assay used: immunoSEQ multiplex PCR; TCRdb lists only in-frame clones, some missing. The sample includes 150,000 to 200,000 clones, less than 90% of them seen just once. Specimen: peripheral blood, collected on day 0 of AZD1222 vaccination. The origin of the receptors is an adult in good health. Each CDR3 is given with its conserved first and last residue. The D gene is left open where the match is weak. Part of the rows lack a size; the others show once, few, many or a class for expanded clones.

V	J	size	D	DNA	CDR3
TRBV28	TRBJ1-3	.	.	TGTGCCAGCAGTTTTGGGTCTGGAAACACCATATATTTT	CASSFGSGNTIYF
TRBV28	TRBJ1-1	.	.	TGTGCCAGCAGTTTACTGGAAAAGGAAGCTTTCTTT	CASSLLEKEAFF
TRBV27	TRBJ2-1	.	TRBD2	TGTGCCAGCAGTTTAACCCCGTCAGCGGGAGGACGCTCCTACAATGAGCAGTTCTTC	CASSLTPSAGGRSYNEQFF
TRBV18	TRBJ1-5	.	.	TGTGCCAGCTCACCACGCCGATACAGCAATCAGCCCCAGCATTTT	CASSPRRYSNQPQHF
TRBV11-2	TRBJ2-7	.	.	TGTGCCAGCAGCTTTTTTGAATCCTACGAGCAGTACTTC	CASSFFESYEQYF
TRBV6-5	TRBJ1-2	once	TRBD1	TGTGCCAGCCCCCCTGGACAGGGCGTTGGCTACACCTTC	CASPPGQGVGYTF
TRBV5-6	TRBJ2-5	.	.	TGTGCCAGCAGCTTGTTAACGAGGGCGCCAGAGACCCAGTACTTC	CASSLLTRAPETQYF
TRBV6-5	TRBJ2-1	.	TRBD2	TGTGCCAGCAGACGGGGGGGGACGAACAATGAGCAGTTCTTC	CASRRGGTNNEQFF
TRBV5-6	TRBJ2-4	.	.	TGTGCCAGCAGCTTGGGTCTAGCAGCAGACATTCAGTACTTC	CASSLGLAADIQYF
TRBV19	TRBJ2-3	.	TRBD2	TGTGCCAGTAGTACCGGACTAGAGGGAGATACGCAGTATTTT	CASSTGLEGDTQYF
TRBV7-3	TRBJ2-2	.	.	TGTGCCAGCAGCCAGACGGGGCTAGGGGCCGGGGAGCTGTTTTTT	CASSQTGLGAGELFF